These 13 T cell receptor beta chains originate from one sample sequenced in a study of OX40 agonist ivuxolimab in advanced cancers. Sequencing used immunoSEQ multiplex PCR; TCRdb keeps in-frame clones, though not all of them. The data hold roughly 45,000 clones, with approximately 83% observed a single time. This specimen consisted of CD4+ or CD8+ T cells sorted from blood, obtained in a trial of the OX40 agonist ivuxolimab. All receptors derive from an adult with an advanced solid tumor such as melanoma, head and neck, liver or kidney cancer.

The V and J genes are TRBV13 and TRBJ2-1; D not resolved. Per the germline V gene, CDR1 is PRHDT and CDR2 is FYEKMQ (reference sequence). The CDR3 has 13 residues. The V gene lost 0 bases and the J gene lost 7 bases, with 7 bases spanning the gap. The CDR3: CASSLGVGNEQFF. The CDR3 DNA sequence: TGTGCCAGCAGCTTAGGGGTGGGTAATGAGCAGTTCTTC.

This chain joins TRBV21-1 and TRBJ2-6. TRBV21-1 is noted as a pseudogene. This CDR3 has 15 amino acids. Written as DNA, the CDR3 is TGTGCCGAAAGGGGAGGGGGCACTGGGGCCAACGTCCTGACTTTC. The encoded protein is CAERGGGTGANVLTF.

The V gene is TRBV6-4, the J gene TRBJ2-7; D might be TRBD1 (6 bases). Trimming took off 6 bases at V and 3 bases at J, with 15 bases between the two ends. The CDR3 totals 14 residues. In germline, CDR1 is MRHNA, CDR2 SNTAGT. CDR3 sequence: CASSGDGQFYEQYF. For the CDR3, the DNA is TGTGCCAGCAGCGGGGACGGACAGTTCTACGAGCAGTACTTC.

The V gene is TRBV11-2, the J gene TRBJ2-5; 12 positions match TRBD2. The CDR3 is 19 amino acids. V shed 6 bases, J shed 7 bases, and the junction held 21 bases outside the gene matches. Germline CDR1 reads SGHAT; CDR2 reads FQNNGV. Here the CDR3 reads CASRSITGTSGPDWGTQYF. CDR3 in DNA: TGTGCCAGCAGGTCGATTACCGGGACTAGCGGGCCGGATTGGGGGACCCAGTACTTC.

This clone was seen once. The chain joins TRBV6-4 to TRBJ1-3; weak D call: TRBD1 (6 bases). The CDR3 has 15 amino acids. Germline assignment: CDR1 MRHNA and CDR2 SNTAGT. V was shortened by 3 bases and J by 0 bases, with 9 bases between the two germline ends. The CDR3 here is CASSEPRGSGNTIYF. The CDR3 nucleotides are TGTGCCAGCAGTGAACCCAGGGGCTCTGGAAACACCATATATTTT.

The rearrangement uses TRBV6-6 and TRBJ1-1; possible D gene TRBD1, 6 bases. The V gene's germline CDR1 is MNHNY and CDR2 SVGAGI (reference sequence). V lost 7 bases to trimming and J lost 1 base, with 13 bases between them. This CDR3 contains 14 residues. The chain's CDR3 is CASTQGGGNTEAFF. CDR3 bases: TGTGCCAGCACACAAGGGGGAGGGAACACTGAAGCTTTCTTT.

The chain carries TRBV7-9 and TRBJ2-7; unclear D gene. The CDR3 has 11 amino acids. CDR1 SEHNR and CDR2 FQNEAQ come from the germline V gene (reference sequence). The V end was cut by 2 bases, the J end by 7 bases, with 6 bases between. For the CDR3, the DNA is TGTGCCAGCAGCTTAACTTTGGAGCAGTACTTC. It translates to CASSLTLEQYF.

This clone was recorded a few times. This sequence joins TRBV6-5 and TRBJ1-2; TRBD1 might be the D (6 bases). Germline CDR1 and CDR2: MNHEY and SVGAGI. The CDR3 is 15 residues long. The V end lost 2 bases, the J end lost 5 bases, and 15 bases lay between the germline ends. The CDR3 loop is CASSYPGGGQYGYTF. Here the CDR3 DNA reads TGTGCCAGCAGTTACCCTGGGGGGGGGCAATATGGCTACACCTTC.

This chain links TRBV6-5 with TRBJ1-3; 7 bases match TRBD1. In germline, CDR1 is MNHEY, CDR2 SVGAGI. J gave up 3 bases and V 2 bases, and 7 bases lay outside the gene matches. This CDR3 is 16 amino acids long. The CDR3 reads CASSYEGGLGGNTIYF. The CDR3 region has the DNA TGTGCCAGCAGTTACGAAGGGGGCCTCGGTGGAAACACCATATATTTT.

As to this clone: The germline gene is not matched at one end of the junction; a read error may be the cause. The chain employs TRBV7-3 and TRBJ2-7, with TRBD1 identical over 9 bases. The CDR3 is made up of 17 amino acids. Germline CDR1 SGHTA, CDR2 FQGTGA. The chain's CDR3 is CASSQDTSGTGTYEQYF. CDR3 DNA sequence: TGCGCCAGCAGCCAAGATACCAGCGGGACAGGGACCTACGAGCAGTACTTC.

The count of this clone is one. The chain couples TRBV2 to TRBJ1-5; D is ambiguous. Germline V gene lookup returns CDR1 SNHLY and CDR2 FYNNEI. The CDR3 covers 18 residues. The ends were cut back, 3 bases at V and 0 bases at J, with 18 bases in the middle. The CDR3 region has the DNA TGTGCCAGCAGTGAGCGGGGAACAGCTCGTTATAGCAATCAGCCCCAGCATTTT. Translation: CASSERGTARYSNQPQHF.

This clone was detected only once. The rearrangement joins TRBV10-2 to TRBJ2-1; tentative D call: TRBD1 (5 bases). The CDR3 extends over 13 amino acids. Germline CDR1 reads WSHSY; CDR2 reads SAAADI. V was pared by 6 bases and J by 7 bases, with 13 bases between. CDR3 coding DNA: TGCGCCAGCAGGCAGGGTCTAGGAAATGAGCAGTTCTTC. This sequence encodes CASRQGLGNEQFF.

This clone was seen a single time. The rearrangement links TRBV10-3 to TRBJ1-3; D is unclear. This CDR3 comprises 14 residues. In germline, CDR1 is ENHRY, CDR2 SYGVKD. V was pared by 3 bases and J by 0 bases, with 6 bases between. The CDR3 is CAISDVSSGNTIYF. The CDR3 DNA follows: TGTGCCATCAGTGACGTCAGCTCTGGAAACACCATATATTTT.